A selection of T cell receptor beta chains follows, all from one sample in a study of T-cell memory formation after mild COVID-19. Using its own MiXCR run on the 5' RACE reads, TCRdb lists one record per CDR3 protein. This sample has about 110,000 distinct CDR3 sequences, with 18% found just once. Sequencing used PBMCs or a T cell subset sorted from them (not recorded which). All receptors derive from a man aged 18 to 30 who had mild COVID-19 (a few samples of this study predate the infection). Cell type and time point are not known. CDR3s include the opening cysteine and the closing phenylalanine or tryptophan. The D gene is left open where the match is weak. Clone size is shown for a subset of rows, as once, few, many or a class of expanded clone.

clone_size: few
j_call: TRBJ1-1
d_call: -
v_call: TRBV12-3/TRBV12-4
cdr3_nt: TGTGCCAGCAGTTTAGGGTATATGGACACTGAAGCTTTCTTT
cdr3_aa: CASSLGYMDTEAFF

clone_size: few
j_call: TRBJ1-2
d_call: -
v_call: TRBV3-1
cdr3_nt: TGTGCCAGCAGTAATGGACAGAACTATGGCTACACCTTC
cdr3_aa: CASSNGQNYGYTF

clone_size: -
j_call: TRBJ1-4
d_call: -
v_call: TRBV4-3
cdr3_nt: TGCGCCAGCAGCCGAGCAGGAGGTGCAGCAACTAATGAAAAACTGTTTTTT
cdr3_aa: CASSRAGGAATNEKLFF

clone_size: -
j_call: TRBJ2-1
d_call: -
v_call: TRBV6-5
cdr3_nt: TGTGCCAGCCACCCTACAGGGCTCTCCTACAATGAGCAGTTCTTC
cdr3_aa: CASHPTGLSYNEQFF

clone_size: many
j_call: TRBJ2-3
d_call: -
v_call: TRBV3-1
cdr3_nt: TGTGCCAGCAGCCAAGGCGGGGGCCCATCAGATACGCAGTATTTT
cdr3_aa: CASSQGGGPSDTQYF

clone_size: few
j_call: TRBJ2-7
d_call: TRBD2
v_call: TRBV12-3/TRBV12-4
cdr3_nt: TGTGCCAGCAGTTCCTATCCCGCTAGCGGGGGGCACACCTACGAGCAGTACTTC
cdr3_aa: CASSSYPASGGHTYEQYF

clone_size: -
j_call: TRBJ2-1
d_call: TRBD2
v_call: TRBV19
cdr3_nt: TGTGCCAGTAGCCGCAATAGCGGGAGAAGAGTCATCGAGCAGTTCTTC
cdr3_aa: CASSRNSGRRVIEQFF

clone_size: -
j_call: TRBJ2-3
d_call: -
v_call: TRBV6-6
cdr3_nt: TGTGCCAGCAGCAGGGCCCGGGTAGATACGCAGTATTTT
cdr3_aa: CASSRARVDTQYF

clone_size: -
j_call: TRBJ1-2
d_call: -
v_call: TRBV4-1
cdr3_nt: TGCGCCAGCAGCCCCCGCGGTGGTGCCAGCTATGGCTACACCTTC
cdr3_aa: CASSPRGGASYGYTF

clone_size: -
j_call: TRBJ1-4
d_call: -
v_call: TRBV4-1
cdr3_nt: TGCGCCAGCAGCCAGGGACTAGCGGGGGCCCGCCCTAATGAAAAACTGTTTTTT
cdr3_aa: CASSQGLAGARPNEKLFF

clone_size: few
j_call: TRBJ2-7
d_call: -
v_call: TRBV5-1
cdr3_nt: TGCGCCAGCATGGAGGGACAGCCTCCTGGAGAGCAGTACTTC
cdr3_aa: CASMEGQPPGEQYF

clone_size: few
j_call: TRBJ2-4
d_call: -
v_call: TRBV9
cdr3_nt: TGTGCCAGCAGCTGGGGACCCCCAGACATTCAGTACTTC
cdr3_aa: CASSWGPPDIQYF

clone_size: few
j_call: TRBJ2-2
d_call: -
v_call: TRBV11-2
cdr3_nt: TGTGCCAGCAGCTTAGAAGGTTACACCGGGGAGCTGTTTTTT
cdr3_aa: CASSLEGYTGELFF

clone_size: -
j_call: TRBJ2-3
d_call: TRBD1
v_call: TRBV7-9
cdr3_nt: TGTGCCAGCAGCTTCCCCGGGACAGGCACAGATACGCAGTATTTT
cdr3_aa: CASSFPGTGTDTQYF

clone_size: few
j_call: TRBJ2-7
d_call: -
v_call: TRBV3-1
cdr3_nt: TGTGCCAGCAGCCAAGCCCATGCTGGAGGGGCCTACGAGCAGTACTTC
cdr3_aa: CASSQAHAGGAYEQYF

clone_size: many
j_call: TRBJ2-3
d_call: TRBD2
v_call: TRBV24-1
cdr3_nt: TGTGCCACCAGTGATCCAAAGCGGGGTTTTACAGATACGCAGTATTTT
cdr3_aa: CATSDPKRGFTDTQYF